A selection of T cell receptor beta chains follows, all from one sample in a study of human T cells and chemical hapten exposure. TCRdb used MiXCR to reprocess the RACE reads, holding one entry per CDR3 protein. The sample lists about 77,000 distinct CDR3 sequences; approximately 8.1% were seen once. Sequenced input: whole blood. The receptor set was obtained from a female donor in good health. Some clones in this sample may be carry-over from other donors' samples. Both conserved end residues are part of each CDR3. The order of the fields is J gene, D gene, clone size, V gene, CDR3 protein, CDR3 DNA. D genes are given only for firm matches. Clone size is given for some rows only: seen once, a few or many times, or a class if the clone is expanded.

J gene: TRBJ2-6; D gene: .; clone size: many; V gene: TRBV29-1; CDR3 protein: CSVEAIGDPGENSGANVLTF; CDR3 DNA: TGCAGCGTTGAAGCTATCGGGGATCCGGGGGAGAACTCTGGGGCCAACGTCCTGACTTTC
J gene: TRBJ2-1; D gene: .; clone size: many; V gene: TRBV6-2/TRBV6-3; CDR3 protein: CASSYSRGEGQFF; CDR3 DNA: TGTGCCAGCAGTTACTCTCGGGGTGAGGGGCAGTTCTTC
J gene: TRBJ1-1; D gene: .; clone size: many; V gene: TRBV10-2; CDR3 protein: CASRRSGLNTEAFF; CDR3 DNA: TGCGCCAGCAGAAGGTCCGGGCTGAACACTGAAGCTTTCTTT
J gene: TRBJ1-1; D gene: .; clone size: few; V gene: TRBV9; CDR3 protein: CASSVGVLSNTEAFF; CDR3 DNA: TGTGCCAGCAGCGTAGGTGTACTTTCAAACACTGAAGCTTTCTTT
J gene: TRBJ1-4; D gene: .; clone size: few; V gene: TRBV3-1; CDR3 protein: CASSQHLTTTNEKLFF; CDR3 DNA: TGTGCCAGCAGCCAACACCTGACAACAACTAATGAAAAACTGTTTTTT
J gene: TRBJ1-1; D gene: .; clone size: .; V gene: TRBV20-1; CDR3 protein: CSASGPGFSGTEAFF; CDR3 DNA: TGCAGTGCTAGCGGGCCGGGATTTTCTGGTACTGAAGCTTTCTTT
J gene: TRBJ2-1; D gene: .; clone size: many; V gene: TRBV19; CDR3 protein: CASATGRGPAIEQFF; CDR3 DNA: TGTGCCAGTGCGACCGGGCGGGGGCCAGCCATTGAGCAGTTCTTC
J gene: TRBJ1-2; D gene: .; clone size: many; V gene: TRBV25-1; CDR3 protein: CASSEFPEAYGYTF; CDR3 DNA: TGTGCCAGCAGTGAATTCCCGGAGGCCTATGGCTACACCTTC
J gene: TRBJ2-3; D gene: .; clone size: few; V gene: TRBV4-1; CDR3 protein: CASSQSGGFFDTQYF; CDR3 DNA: TGCGCCAGCAGCCAAAGCGGCGGTTTTTTTGATACGCAGTATTTT
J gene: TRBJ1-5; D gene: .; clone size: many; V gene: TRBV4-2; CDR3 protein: CASSQDLLTGQPQHF; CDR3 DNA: TGTGCCAGCAGCCAAGATCTCCTAACGGGCCAGCCCCAGCATTTT
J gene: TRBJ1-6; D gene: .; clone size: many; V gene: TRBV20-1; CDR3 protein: CSAGGGTYNSPLHF; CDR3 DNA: TGCAGTGCTGGGGGAGGGACTTATAATTCACCCCTCCACTTT
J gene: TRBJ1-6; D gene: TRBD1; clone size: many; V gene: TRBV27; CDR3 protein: CASNHRGVGTNSPLHF; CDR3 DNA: TGTGCCAGCAACCACAGGGGCGTCGGAACTAATTCACCCCTCCACTTT
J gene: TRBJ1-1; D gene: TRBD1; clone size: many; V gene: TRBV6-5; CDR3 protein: CATNLQRGPGEAFF; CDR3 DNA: TGTGCCACCAACTTGCAGAGGGGGCCGGGTGAAGCTTTCTTT
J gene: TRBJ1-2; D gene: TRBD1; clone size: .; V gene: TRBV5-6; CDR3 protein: CASSLKTGGFGRNYGYTF; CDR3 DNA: TGTGCCAGCAGCCTTAAGACAGGGGGCTTCGGACGGAATTATGGCTACACCTTC
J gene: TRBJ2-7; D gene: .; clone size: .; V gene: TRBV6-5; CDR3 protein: CASRSGVREQYF; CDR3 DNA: TGTGCCAGCAGGTCCGGCGTCAGAGAGCAGTACTTC
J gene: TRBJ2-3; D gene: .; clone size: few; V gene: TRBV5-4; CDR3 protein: CASSPEGPGTQYF; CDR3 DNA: TGTGCCAGCAGCCCAGAAGGGCCTGGTACGCAGTATTTT
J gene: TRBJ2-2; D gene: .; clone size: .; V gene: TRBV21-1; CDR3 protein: CASSGRGRGGPNTGELFF; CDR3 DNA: TGTGCCAGCAGCGGTAGAGGACGAGGAGGACCAAACACCGGGGAGCTGTTTTTT
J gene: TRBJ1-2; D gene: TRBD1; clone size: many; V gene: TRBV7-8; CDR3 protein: CASSGRWDRDYGYTF; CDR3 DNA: TGTGCCAGCAGCGGTCGCTGGGACAGGGACTATGGCTACACCTTC
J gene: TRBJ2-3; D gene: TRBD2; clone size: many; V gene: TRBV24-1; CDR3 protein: CATSRTTSGGAGDTQYF; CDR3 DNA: TGTGCCACCAGCCGGACAACTAGCGGGGGGGCTGGAGATACGCAGTATTTT
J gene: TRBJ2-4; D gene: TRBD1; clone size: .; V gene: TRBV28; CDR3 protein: CASSLPGGMAKNIQYF; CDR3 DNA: TGTGCCAGCAGTTTACCAGGGGGCATGGCCAAAAACATTCAGTACTTC
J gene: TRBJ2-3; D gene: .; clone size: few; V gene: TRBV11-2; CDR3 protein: CASSLDRAATDTQYF; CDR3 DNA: TGTGCCAGCAGCTTAGATCGGGCGGCCACAGATACGCAGTATTTT
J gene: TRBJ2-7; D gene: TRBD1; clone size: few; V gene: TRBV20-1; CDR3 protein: CSARDQRTGGSEQYF; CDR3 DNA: TGCAGTGCTAGAGATCAGCGGACAGGGGGCAGCGAGCAGTACTTC
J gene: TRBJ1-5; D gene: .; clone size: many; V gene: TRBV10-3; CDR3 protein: CAISDQAGVNQPQHF; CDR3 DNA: TGTGCCATCAGTGACCAAGCCGGGGTCAATCAGCCCCAGCATTTT
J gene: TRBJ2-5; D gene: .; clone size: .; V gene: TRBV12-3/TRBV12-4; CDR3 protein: CASSQDSPETQYF; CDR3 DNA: TGTGCCAGCAGCCAGGACAGTCCGGAGACCCAGTACTTC
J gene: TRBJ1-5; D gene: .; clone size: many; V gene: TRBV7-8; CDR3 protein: CASNEINQPQHF; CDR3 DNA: TGTGCCAGCAACGAGATCAATCAGCCCCAGCATTTT
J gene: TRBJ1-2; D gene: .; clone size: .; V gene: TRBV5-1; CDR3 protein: CASSPGLGDSYGYTF; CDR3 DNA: TGCGCCAGCAGCCCGGGGTTGGGGGATTCCTATGGCTACACCTTC
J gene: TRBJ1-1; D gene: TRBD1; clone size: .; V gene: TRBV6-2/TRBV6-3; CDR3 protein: CASSQGQVEAFF; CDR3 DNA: TGTGCCAGCAGCCAGGGACAGGTTGAAGCTTTCTTT
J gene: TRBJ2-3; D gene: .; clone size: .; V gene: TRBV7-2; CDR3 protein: CASTLVGYTQYF; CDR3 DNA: TGTGCCAGCACCCTGGTCGGGTATACGCAGTATTTT
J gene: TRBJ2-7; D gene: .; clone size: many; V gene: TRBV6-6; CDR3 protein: CASSPTGNYEQYF; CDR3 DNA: TGTGCCAGCAGCCCTACCGGGAACTACGAGCAGTACTTC
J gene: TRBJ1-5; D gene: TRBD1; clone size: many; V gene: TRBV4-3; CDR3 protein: CASSQEISWDSRNQPQHF; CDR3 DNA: TGCGCCAGCAGCCAAGAGATAAGTTGGGACAGCCGCAATCAGCCCCAGCATTTT
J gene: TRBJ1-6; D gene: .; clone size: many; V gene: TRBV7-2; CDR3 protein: CASSLRSGRSNSPLHF; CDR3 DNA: TGTGCCAGCAGCCTCCGGTCGGGCAGATCTAATTCACCCCTCCACTTT
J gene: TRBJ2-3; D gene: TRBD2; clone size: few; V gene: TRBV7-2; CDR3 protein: CASSLFGGGEDTQYF; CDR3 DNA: TGTGCCAGCAGCTTATTCGGCGGGGGGGAAGATACGCAGTATTTT
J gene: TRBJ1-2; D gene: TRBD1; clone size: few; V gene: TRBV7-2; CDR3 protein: CASSSRQGAYGYTF; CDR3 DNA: TGTGCCAGCAGCTCCCGACAGGGGGCCTATGGCTACACCTTC
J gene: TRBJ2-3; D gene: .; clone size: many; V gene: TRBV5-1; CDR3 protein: CASSPVIGAGTQYF; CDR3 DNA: TGCGCCAGCAGCCCGGTAATTGGGGCGGGAACGCAGTATTTT
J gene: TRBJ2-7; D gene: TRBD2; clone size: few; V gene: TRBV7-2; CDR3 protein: CASSLVAGNYEQYF; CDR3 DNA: TGTGCCAGCAGCTTAGTAGCGGGGAACTACGAGCAGTACTTC
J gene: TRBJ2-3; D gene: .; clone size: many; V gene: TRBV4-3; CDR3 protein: CASSQEMGGIISDTQYF; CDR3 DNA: TGCGCCAGCAGCCAAGAGATGGGCGGGATCATCTCGGATACGCAGTATTTT
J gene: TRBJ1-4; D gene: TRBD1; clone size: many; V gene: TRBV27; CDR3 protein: CASSLSTGNEKLFF; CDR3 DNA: TGTGCCAGCAGTTTATCGACAGGGAATGAAAAACTGTTTTTT
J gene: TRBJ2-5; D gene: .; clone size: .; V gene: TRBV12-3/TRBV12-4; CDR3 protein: CASRPRGGGIWETQYF; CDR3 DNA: TGTGCCAGCAGACCCCGAGGGGGGGGGATTTGGGAGACCCAGTACTTC
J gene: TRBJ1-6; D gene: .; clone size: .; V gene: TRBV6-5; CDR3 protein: CASSYLFSPLHF; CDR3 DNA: TGTGCCAGCAGTTACCTATTTTCACCCCTCCACTTT
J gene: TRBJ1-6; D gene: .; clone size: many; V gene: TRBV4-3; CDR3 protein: CASSLEQGVRNSPLHF; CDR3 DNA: TGCGCCAGCAGCCTTGAGCAGGGAGTCCGTAATTCACCCCTCCACTTT
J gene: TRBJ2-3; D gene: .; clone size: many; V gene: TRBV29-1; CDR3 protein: CSVVLAGATDTQYF; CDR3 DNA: TGCAGCGTTGTACTAGCAGGGGCCACAGATACGCAGTATTTT